These T cell receptor beta chains were read from a single sample in a study of shared clonotypes between healthy human individuals. The protocol was immunoSEQ multiplex PCR, while the TCRdb copy is restricted to in-frame clones and leaves out a portion. Among 300,000 to 400,000 clones listed, less than 85% were seen once. Source material: memory CD4+ T cells sorted from blood. The receptors were gathered from a man aged 25 to 45 in good health. CDR3s include the opening cysteine and the closing phenylalanine or tryptophan.

>13|TRBV5-1|TRBJ2-1
CASSLASNNEQFF
>14|TRBV2|TRBJ2-5
CASSEGTEGRTQYF
>10|TRBV2|TRBJ2-7
CASSSYEQYF
>13|TRBV5-4|TRBJ1-2
CASSLDQNYGYTF
>16|TRBV5-1|TRBJ2-7
CASSLDLGQGFYEQYF
>16|TRBV19|TRBJ1-4
CASSVGNGQTNEKLFF
>16|TRBV6-6|TRBJ2-4
CASSAQGAGAKNIQYF
>16|TRBV25-1|TRBJ2-7
CATATGRDSSSYEQYF
>14|TRBV5-1|TRBJ1-1
CASSWDTTNTEAFF
>17|TRBV10-3|TRBJ1-5
CAISASRGRGTDQPQHF
>17|TRBV7-9|TRBJ2-1
CASSLGLLARRYNEQFF
>15|TRBV5-1|TRBJ2-3
CASSPNGERTDTQYF
>12|TRBV2|TRBJ2-7
CAIVPGTYEQYF
>16|TRBV11-3|TRBJ2-1
CASSLFRLAGHNEQFF
>13|TRBV6-5|TRBJ1-5
CASSRDRDQPQHF
>15|TRBV28|TRBJ1-5
CASRVGGGGNQPQHF
>17|TRBV5-1|TRBJ2-1
CASSPGAGRSSYNEQFF
>14|TRBV28|TRBJ2-2
CASVTGSNTGELFF
>13|TRBV19|TRBJ1-1
CASSIRGQGSTFF
>13|TRBV5-6|TRBJ2-2
CASRGRRTGELFF
>14|TRBV18|TRBJ2-7
CASSPGQAGGEQYF
>18|TRBV2|TRBJ2-1
CASSQTITGTSGPNEQFF
>15|TRBV18|TRBJ2-1
CASSPRTLSYNEQFF
>15|TRBV29-1|TRBJ2-7
CSVHRRQGCYHEQYF
>17|TRBV28|TRBJ2-7
CASSLGLAGVGLIEQYF
>14|TRBV4-3|TRBJ1-2
CASSQDLQGYGYTF
>14|TRBV5-1|TRBJ2-1
CASSFGSSVDEQFF
>16|TRBV19|TRBJ2-2
CASSRSGKANTGELFF
>14|TRBV5-1|TRBJ1-5
CASSLDTWDQPQHF
>12|TRBV2|TRBJ2-5
CASSESGETQYF
>15|TRBV7-2|TRBJ2-5
CASRDSGSLGETQYF
>15|TRBV11-2|TRBJ2-7
CASSNLAVSIYEQYF
>15|TRBV5-1|TRBJ2-5
CASSLTSGRGETQYF
>17|TRBV11-2|TRBJ2-3
CASSLDRWAGNTDTQYF
>21|TRBV4-3|TRBJ2-3
CASSQASGTSGTRVRTDTQYF
>14|TRBV27|TRBJ2-3
CASSLYLGGNTQYF
>15|TRBV5-1|TRBJ1-1
CASTEGTTGRTEAFF
>14|TRBV28|TRBJ2-7
CASSGGLAGHEQYF
>17|TRBV5-1|TRBJ1-5
CASSLGGSGSRDQPQHF
>18|TRBV5-6|TRBJ2-5
CASSLVLAGGRRQETQYF
>15|TRBV15|TRBJ2-7
CATSLQGGGKDEQYF
>18|TRBV10-2|TRBJ2-5
CASRNLAGGFASQETQYF
>17|TRBV5-1|TRBJ2-7
CASSLALRAGFAYEQYF
>14|TRBV11-2|TRBJ2-7
CASSTGLAGYEQYF